This T cell receptor beta chain emerged from a study of T cells after yellow fever vaccination. General study findings and limits: Reappearance after the booster was observed for most primary-vaccination clones (about 96% CD4, around 90% CD8). Within FACS-sorted repertoires, abundant clonotypes contaminating from the bulk population could be present.

V was clipped by 5 bases and J by 5 bases, with 6 bases between them. The CDR3 extends over 11 amino acids. Germline values: CDR1 KGHSH, CDR2 LQKENI. The TCR cDNA carried a universal primer site and UMIs from 5'RACE template switching. From the 5' RACE reads, TCRdb called clonotypes with MiXCR, one entry per CDR3 protein. The sample yields 200,000 to 250,000 distinct CDR3 sequences, 6.9% seen once. Comments on this clonotype: The antigen is not known.

The chain carries TRBV18 and TRBJ2-5; D gene uncertain. Sequencing was performed on CD4+ T cells sorted from PBMCs, taken 15 days after the yellow fever booster vaccination. The sequence derives from a man aged 25 to 40 who received the YFV17D yellow fever vaccine. This CDR3 is CASSAEETQYF. In DNA, the CDR3 is TGTGCCAGCTCAGCCGAGGAGACCCAGTACTTC. Full variable domain (missing parts from reference TRBV18 and TRBJ2-5): NAGVMQNPRHLVRRRGQEARLRCSPMKGHSHVYWYRQLPEEGLKFMVYLQKENIIDESGMPKERFSAEFPKEGPSILRIQQVVRGDSAAYFCASSAEETQYFGPGTRLLVL.